This entry is about one T cell receptor (beta chain). The sample is drawn from a study of cytomegalovirus exposure and HLA in healthy donors. CDR1 and CDR2 from the germline V gene are SGDLS and YYNGEE. This CDR3 is 14 amino acids long. The V end was cut by 0 bases, the J end by 2 bases, with 9 bases between. PCR was performed using 60 Vbeta and 13 Jbeta primers. Some clones are missing from TCRdb's copy, which holds only in-frame ones; the method was immunoSEQ multiplex PCR. The profile shows around 140,000 clones, about 76% of them singletons. This sequence was found in a middle-aged woman in good health and CMV-seronegative. The material sequenced was PBMCs. The chain joins TRBV9 to TRBJ2-7; D is possibly TRBD2 (5 bases). CDR3 sequence reads: CASSVANGAYEQYF. The CDR3, as DNA: TGTGCCAGCAGCGTAGCTAACGGGGCCTACGAGCAGTACTTC.